Listed below are T cell receptor beta chains from one sample, sequenced in a study of cytomegalovirus exposure and HLA in healthy donors. Repertoires were generated with immunoSEQ multiplex PCR, while TCRdb's copy carries only in-frame clones and drops some. The listing records just over 150,000 clones. The sequenced sample consisted of PBMCs. The receptors here all came from a man in his thirties or forties in good health and CMV-seronegative. CDR3s include the opening cysteine and the closing phenylalanine or tryptophan. A D gene is named only where the DNA matches it firmly.

d_gene	v_gene	j_gene	CDR3nt	CDR3aa
TRBD1	TRBV28	TRBJ1-2	TGTGCCAGCATCCAACGTACCGGGACAGGGGGCGGCTACACCTTC	CASIQRTGTGGGYTF
-	TRBV19	TRBJ2-1	TGTGCCAGTAGTATGGTGGCGGGTCGGGGCTACAATGAGCAGTTCTTC	CASSMVAGRGYNEQFF
TRBD2	TRBV7-2	TRBJ2-7	TGTGCCAGCAGCTGGGGGACTAGCGGGAGGGCCGAGCAGTACTTC	CASSWGTSGRAEQYF
TRBD1	TRBV4-1	TRBJ1-4	TGCGCCAGCAGCCAAAAAAGGATCCAGGGGGCGAGTGAAAAACTGTTTTTT	CASSQKRIQGASEKLFF
-	TRBV28	TRBJ2-7	TGTGCCAGCAGCGTGCCCAGACTAGGGACCTACGAGCAGTACTTC	CASSVPRLGTYEQYF
-	TRBV25-1	TRBJ1-2	TGTGCCAACAGTGAATCTACAGGGTCGGACTATGGCTACACCTTC	CANSESTGSDYGYTF
TRBD1	TRBV28	TRBJ1-1	TGTGCCAGCAGTTCCTGGGACAGGGATAACAATTGGAACACTGAAGCTTTCTTT	CASSSWDRDNNWNTEAFF
TRBD1	TRBV4-1	TRBJ1-3	TGCGCCAGCAGCCAAGCACGCGGGACAGGAAAAGTTTACACCATATATTTT	CASSQARGTGKVYTIYF
TRBD1	TRBV7-3	TRBJ2-2	TGTGCCAGCAGCGTACGACAGGGCGGGGAGCTGTTTTTT	CASSVRQGGELFF
TRBD2	TRBV5-4	TRBJ2-7	TGTGCCAGCAGCCGAGCGGGAGAGGGGGGCTACGAGCAGTACTTC	CASSRAGEGGYEQYF
-	TRBV10-1	TRBJ2-3	TGCGCCAGCAGCACAGGTCCGAATACGCAGTATTTT	CASSTGPNTQYF
TRBD2	TRBV6-8	TRBJ2-7	TGTGCCAGCAGTTTAGCGGGGGCCCTGGAGCAGTACTTC	CASSLAGALEQYF
-	TRBV10-3	TRBJ1-4	TGTGCCATCAGTTCGGGGGGGGCAACTAATGAAAAACTGTTTTTT	CAISSGGATNEKLFF
TRBD1	TRBV7-9	TRBJ1-3	TGTGCCAGCAGCATTGGACAGGTGACGGGAAACACCATATATTTT	CASSIGQVTGNTIYF
-	TRBV27	TRBJ1-5	TGTGCCAGCAGACAGATCTATAGCAATCAGCCCCAGCATTTT	CASRQIYSNQPQHF
TRBD1	TRBV28	TRBJ1-1	TGTGCCAGCATTCAACAGGGGCCGAACACTGAAGCTTTCTTT	CASIQQGPNTEAFF
TRBD1	TRBV5-1	TRBJ2-2	TGCGCCAGCAGCTTGGACCCAGGGGGAAACACCGGGGAGCTGTTTTTT	CASSLDPGGNTGELFF
TRBD1	TRBV10-1	TRBJ2-5	TGCGCCAGCAGTACCGGGACAGGGGGCACAGAGACCCAGTACTTC	CASSTGTGGTETQYF
-	TRBV5-4	TRBJ2-5	TGTGCCAGCAGCGATTTCGGGGAGGCGCAAGAGACCCAGTACTTC	CASSDFGEAQETQYF
-	TRBV5-4	TRBJ1-2	TGTGCCAGCAGGGAATTTAGCAGACCCCCTGGCTACACCTTC	CASREFSRPPGYTF
TRBD2	TRBV4-1	TRBJ2-1	TGCGCCAGCAGCCATAACGGACTAGAATCCTACAATGAGCAGTTCTTC	CASSHNGLESYNEQFF
-	TRBV7-3	TRBJ2-5	TGTGCCAGCAGCCCCCCGGGGAACCAAGAGACCCAGTACTTC	CASSPPGNQETQYF
-	TRBV6-6	TRBJ2-2	TGTGCCAGCAAACCGACTCCAGGGGCGGGTGGGGAGCTGTTTTTT	CASKPTPGAGGELFF
-	TRBV30	TRBJ2-3	TGTGCCTGGAACCGATTAGACACAGATACGCAGTATTTT	CAWNRLDTDTQYF
TRBD1	TRBV29-1	TRBJ1-1	TGCAGCGTTGAAGAACTAAGCAGGGGGGCTGAAGCTTTCTTT	CSVEELSRGAEAFF
-	TRBV7-9	TRBJ2-1	TGTGCCAGCAGCTTAAGGGGAATTGGGTCAGCCAATGAGCAGTTCTTC	CASSLRGIGSANEQFF
-	TRBV29-1	TRBJ1-1	TGCAGCGTTGTTAATTCCGGGGAAGCGAACACTGAAGCTTTCTTT	CSVVNSGEANTEAFF
-	TRBV9	TRBJ1-3	TGTGCCAGCAGCCCCCGAGGAGGGGCCGAAGGAAACACCATATATTTT	CASSPRGGAEGNTIYF
TRBD1	TRBV5-4	TRBJ1-2	TGTGCCAGCAGCTCAGATCTCTCAAGCAGGGGGAGGACCTATGGCTACACCTTC	CASSSDLSSRGRTYGYTF
TRBD2	TRBV18	TRBJ2-7	TGTGCCAGCTCACCAAGGCTAGCGGGGGGCTCCTACGAGCAGTACTTC	CASSPRLAGGSYEQYF
-	TRBV28	TRBJ1-4	TGTGCCAGCAGTCCTTGGTCGGGGGCAACTAATGAAAAACTGTTTTTT	CASSPWSGATNEKLFF
TRBD1	TRBV7-9	TRBJ2-5	TGTGCCAGCAGCTTAGATAGGGGGCGTCAAGAGACCCAGTACTTC	CASSLDRGRQETQYF
-	TRBV29-1	TRBJ1-1	TGCAGCGTTGGACAGTCCATGAACACTGAAGCTTTCTTT	CSVGQSMNTEAFF
-	TRBV19	TRBJ1-1	TGTGCCAGTAGTATTGCAGTTAATACTGAAGCTTTCTTT	CASSIAVNTEAFF
TRBD1	TRBV5-1	TRBJ2-1	TGCGCCAGCAGCTTAGCCGGCAGGGGGCCCAATGAGCAGTTCTTC	CASSLAGRGPNEQFF
-	TRBV2	TRBJ1-3	TGTGCCAGCAGCAGGGGAGCACCTGGAAACACCATATATTTT	CASSRGAPGNTIYF
TRBD2	TRBV5-1	TRBJ2-1	TGCGCCAGCAGCTTGGGGCTAGCGGGAGGGCTGGCTCCTGAGCAGTTCTTC	CASSLGLAGGLAPEQFF
-	TRBV30	TRBJ2-7	TGTGCCTGGCGCCGTAAGGGACAAATACCCTACGAGCAGTACTTC	CAWRRKGQIPYEQYF
TRBD1	TRBV5-4	TRBJ1-2	TGTGCCAGCAGCCCCTCATCCGGGACAGGGGATAACTATGGCTACACCTTC	CASSPSSGTGDNYGYTF
TRBD2	TRBV5-6	TRBJ2-2	TGTGCCAGCAGCACCGAATTACTAGCGGGAGGGCCGGGCACCGGGGAGCTGTTTTTT	CASSTELLAGGPGTGELFF
-	TRBV18	TRBJ2-7	TGTGCCAGCTCACCGTCCGGGACACCAACCTACGAGCAGTACTTC	CASSPSGTPTYEQYF